Listed below are T cell receptor beta chains from one sample, sequenced in a study of T cell responses to AZD1222 COVID-19 vaccine. Data came from immunoSEQ multiplex PCR; TCRdb stores just in-frame clones and leaves some out. This repertoire includes over 120,000 clones. What was sequenced was peripheral blood. These receptors were collected from an adult in good health. The CDR3 runs from the conserved cysteine through the conserved F or W. D genes are given only for firm matches.

>TRBJ1-2|TRBV13|TRBD1
TGTGCCAGCAGCTTAGTCGGGACAGCTAACTATGGCTACACCTTC
CASSLVGTANYGYTF
>TRBJ1-1|TRBV5-1|-
TGCGCCAGCAGCTTTACTCAGGGTTCGAACACTGAAGCTTTCTTT
CASSFTQGSNTEAFF
>TRBJ1-6|TRBV28|TRBD1
TGTGCCAGCACGGGGGCCAGGGGGACACATTCACCCCTCCACTTT
CASTGARGTHSPLHF
>TRBJ1-3|TRBV9|TRBD1
TGTGCCAGCAGCGTTCAGGGGGGGATGCCTGGAAACACCATATATTTT
CASSVQGGMPGNTIYF
>TRBJ2-7|TRBV9|-
TGTGCCAGCAGCGTAGAGAGGTTGTTCGAGCAGTACTTC
CASSVERLFEQYF
>TRBJ1-1|TRBV7-2|-
TGTGCCAGCAGCCCCACCCGGAACACTGAAGCTTTCTTT
CASSPTRNTEAFF
>TRBJ2-7|TRBV11-3|-
TGTGCCAGCAGCTTTAGGCCTCTCCCCTCCTACGAGCAGTACTTC
CASSFRPLPSYEQYF
>TRBJ1-2|TRBV27|-
TGTGCCAGCAGTTTTGCAGGCGGGGTTTATGGCTACACCTTC
CASSFAGGVYGYTF
>TRBJ2-1|TRBV4-2|-
TGTGCCAGCAGCCAAGCTGTGGTTAGCTCCTACAATGAGCAGTTCTTC
CASSQAVVSSYNEQFF
>TRBJ1-4|TRBV5-1|TRBD1
TGCGCCAGCAGCTCGGCCGGGACAGGGGGATCCTTGGCTAATGAAAAACTGTTTTTT
CASSSAGTGGSLANEKLFF
>TRBJ1-1|TRBV12-3/TRBV12-4|-
TGTGCCAGCACCCGGCGGGCCAACACTGAAGCTTTCTTT
CASTRRANTEAFF
>TRBJ2-7|TRBV19|TRBD1
TGTGCCAGTAGTTTTGACAGGGGGTACTCCTACGAGCAGTACTTC
CASSFDRGYSYEQYF
>TRBJ2-3|TRBV20-1|-
TGCAGTGCTAGGGCCCCAGATACGCAGTATTTT
CSARAPDTQYF
>TRBJ2-1|TRBV2|-
TGTGCCTCAAGTCGGTCCGATGAGCAGTTCTTC
CASSRSDEQFF
>TRBJ1-3|TRBV11-3|-
TGTGCCAGCAGCTTATCCCTCTCTGGAAACACCATATATTTT
CASSLSLSGNTIYF
>TRBJ1-6|TRBV18|-
TGTGCCAGCTCACCAGTGGCAGGGGATTCACCCCTCCACTTT
CASSPVAGDSPLHF
>TRBJ1-1|TRBV5-4|-
TGTGCCAGCAGCTTGGCCGGGGGGGGAAACACTGAAGCTTTCTTT
CASSLAGGGNTEAFF
>TRBJ2-3|TRBV2|-
TGTGCCAGCAGCCGCGTCCAAGGATCCACAGATACGCAGTATTTT
CASSRVQGSTDTQYF
>TRBJ2-3|TRBV19|-
TGTGCCAGTAGTGAGGGGCTCACCACAGATACGCAGTATTTT
CASSEGLTTDTQYF
>TRBJ1-2|TRBV2|-
TGTGCCAGCAGTCTCACAAGCTATGGCTACACCTTC
CASSLTSYGYTF
>TRBJ2-7|TRBV25-1|TRBD1
TGTGCCAGCAGTCCAACGGGACAGGGCTTCAACGAGCAGTACTTC
CASSPTGQGFNEQYF
>TRBJ1-5|TRBV19|-
TGTGCCAGTAGTATAGGGTCCGATCTAGGCTCCAATCAGCCCCAGCATTTT
CASSIGSDLGSNQPQHF